A single sample is the source of the 4 T cell receptor beta chains below, sequenced in a study of blood T cell repertoires in COVID-19. Only in-frame clones appear in the TCRdb table, and some are missing; sequencing was by immunoSEQ multiplex PCR. The sample contains under 300,000 clones, approximately 90% of which appear only once. The specimen sequenced was PBMCs or T cells enriched from blood (not recorded which). The source of these receptors is a woman younger than 35 who had recovered from COVID-19.

V and J are TRBV28 and TRBJ1-2; D is unresolved. CDR1 is MDHEN and CDR2 is SYDVKM in the germline V gene. The CDR3 contains 15 residues. V was shortened by 1 base and J by 4 bases, with 13 bases between the two germline ends. The CDR3: CASSLSVQLGYGYTF. Written as DNA, the CDR3 is TGTGCCAGCAGTTTATCCGTACAGCTGGGCTATGGCTACACCTTC.

Written as DNA, the CDR3 is TGCAGCGTCGGACTAGCGGGGAAGTACAATGAGCAGTTCTTC. As protein: CSVGLAGKYNEQFF. The rearrangement uses TRBV29-1 and TRBJ2-1, with TRBD2 identical over 12 bases. Trimming removed 6 bases from V and 4 bases from J; junction bases left unmatched: 4. Germline-derived CDR1 and CDR2 are SQVTM and ANQGSEA. The CDR3 contains 14 residues.

The chain is built from TRBV24-1 and TRBJ1-5; D possibly corresponds to TRBD1 (6 bases). The CDR3 spans 13 residues. Germline lookup yields CDR1 KGHDR and CDR2 SFDVKD. Trimming took off 5 bases at V and 5 bases at J, with 9 bases between the two ends. CDR3 loop: CATSVQGDQPQHF. CDR3 sequence (DNA): TGTGCCACCAGTGTACAGGGCGATCAGCCCCAGCATTTT.

The chain links TRBV6-2 or TRBV6-3 to TRBJ2-1; the D gene is possibly TRBD2 (6 bases). With 2 bases removed from V and 7 bases from J, the gap between germline ends came to 27 bases. CDR1 is MNHEY, CDR2 SVGEGT, per germline. The CDR3 has 19 residues. CDR3 region: CASSYGDEAGSGPPNEQFF. For the CDR3, the DNA is TGTGCCAGCAGTTACGGGGACGAGGCGGGGTCCGGACCACCAAATGAGCAGTTCTTC.